The entry that follows covers one TCR beta chain sequence. The sample belongs to a study of control samples from healthy donors and cancer patients. The CDR3 consists of 15 residues. The germline CDR1 and CDR2 sequences are SGHVS and FNYEAQ. V gave up 1 base and J gave up 5 bases, with 12 bases separating them. Produced via immunoSEQ multiplex PCR; TCRdb's table is partial and in-frame only. The table shows roughly 84,000 clones, with 75% to 95% occurring only once. This TCR came from a man aged 50-59 years in good health. The sequencing sample was made of blood. This chain connects TRBV7-6 to TRBJ2-1; perhaps TRBD2 as D (6 bases). The CDR3 sequence: CASSLGGGVNNEQFF. The CDR3 DNA is TGTGCCAGCAGCTTAGGCGGCGGGGTGAACAATGAGCAGTTCTTC.